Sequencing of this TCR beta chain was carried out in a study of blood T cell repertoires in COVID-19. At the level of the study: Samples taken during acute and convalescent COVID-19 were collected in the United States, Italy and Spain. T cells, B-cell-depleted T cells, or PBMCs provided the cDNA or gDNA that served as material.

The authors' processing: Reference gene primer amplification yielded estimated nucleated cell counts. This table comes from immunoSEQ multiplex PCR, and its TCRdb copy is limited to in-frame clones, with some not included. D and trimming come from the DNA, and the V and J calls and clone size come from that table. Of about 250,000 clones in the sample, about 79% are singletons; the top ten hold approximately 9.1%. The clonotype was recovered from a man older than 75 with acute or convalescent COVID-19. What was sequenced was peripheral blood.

CDR3 residues: CASKKEGLVNTIYF. The CDR3 DNA reads as TGTGCCAGCAAAAAGGAGGGGTTGGTAAACACCATATATTTT. The V and J genes are TRBV2 and TRBJ1-3; perhaps TRBD1 as D (5 bases). V lost 7 bases and J 6 bases, leaving 16 bases between the germline ends. The CDR3 totals 14 residues. CDR1 and CDR2 (germline): SNHLY, FYNNEI.